Reported below is one T cell receptor (beta chain). The target antigen is unknown. This entry belongs to a study of regulatory and conventional T cells in RAG deficiency. Repertoires were generated with immunoSEQ multiplex PCR, while TCRdb's copy carries only in-frame clones and drops some. This repertoire shows roughly 32,000 clones, approximately 89% found once; its top ten account for roughly an eighth. Study-level findings and limits: Omenn CD25-high CD127-low cells may be activated cells, not true Tregs. In Omenn syndrome, Treg and Tconv repertoires overlapped >85%.

This same sample was also taken into another study, of regulatory T cells. In that study: Primers: 52 TRBV forward and 13 TRBJ reverse.

The source material was CD8+ T cells sorted from blood. This receptor was obtained from a human donor in good health.

CDR3 DNA sequence: TGCGCCAGCAGCTTGGGACAGGGTATCCACTACGAGCAGTACTTC. Its protein is CASSLGQGIHYEQYF. The chain combines TRBV5-1 with TRBJ2-7, with TRBD1 matching 7 bases. CDR1 SGHRS and CDR2 YFSETQ come from the germline V gene. V shed 0 bases and J 3 bases; nucleotides not matched to a gene: 6. There are 15 residues in the CDR3.